The next 32 T cell receptor beta chains were all read from a single sample in a study of OX40 agonist ivuxolimab in advanced cancers. Assay: immunoSEQ multiplex PCR; the TCRdb copy retains only in-frame clones and omits some. This table holds fewer than 35,000 clones, 88% found once. The sample consisted of CD4+ or CD8+ T cells sorted from blood, taken in a trial of the OX40 agonist ivuxolimab. The receptors shown here come from an adult with an advanced solid tumor such as melanoma, head and neck, liver or kidney cancer.

The chain combines TRBV20-1 with TRBJ2-7; D is possibly TRBD1 (6 bases). The CDR3 sequence is 11 residues long. V dropped 5 bases and J dropped 2 bases, with 7 bases sitting between them. Germline V gene lookup returns CDR1 DFQATT and CDR2 SNEGSKA (reference sequence). CDR3 coding DNA: TGCAGTGCTTGGGACACCTACGAGCAGTACTTC. Its translation is CSAWDTYEQYF.

The V gene is TRBV29-1, the J gene TRBJ2-1; TRBD1 might be the D (5 bases). CDR1 and CDR2 (germline): SQVTM, ANQGSEA. CDR3 length: 15 amino acids. The V end was cut by 3 bases, the J end by 6 bases, with 18 bases between. The CDR3 DNA is TGCAGCGTTGACCTAACTACAGGCGGAGTCAATGAGCAGTTCTTC. Translating gives CSVDLTTGGVNEQFF.

The chain carries TRBV27 and TRBJ2-5; 8 bases line up with TRBD1. The trim removed 5 bases at V and 2 bases at J, leaving 4 bases unmatched. Germline CDR1 MNHEY, CDR2 SMNVEV (reference sequence). This CDR3 is 14 amino acids long. The CDR3 bases are TGTGCCAGCAGTCGACAGGGGAAACAAGAGACCCAGTACTTC. It yields the protein CASSRQGKQETQYF.

This clone was seen a few times. The V call is TRBV9, the J call TRBJ1-2, with 7 bases fitting TRBD1. The V segment lost 3 bases and the J segment 1 base; nucleotides outside the gene matches: 15. CDR1 is SGDLS, CDR2 YYNGEE, per germline. This CDR3 spans 18 amino acids. The CDR3 DNA reads as TGTGCCAGCAGCGACTCCCTTCGACCGGGACAGATTAACTATGGCTACACCTTC. Its translation is CASSDSLRPGQINYGYTF. Full variable domain (remainder filled in from reference TRBV9 and TRBJ1-2): DSGVTQTPKHLITATGQRVTLRCSPRSGDLSVYWYQQSLDQGLQFLIQYYNGEERAKGNILERFSAQQFPDLHSELNLSSLELGDSALYFCASSDSLRPGQINYGYTFGSGTRLTVV.

This clone was recorded once. The rearrangement joins TRBV4-1 to TRBJ1-4; D remains ambiguous. The CDR3 covers 15 residues. Germline loops: CDR1 MGHRA, CDR2 YSYEKL. Trimming left V 3 bases short and J 0 bases short, with 8 bases between. The CDR3 loop is CASSHRTPTNEKLFF. CDR3 bases: TGCGCCAGCAGCCACCGGACGCCAACTAATGAAAAACTGTTTTTT.

This chain links TRBV5-1 with TRBJ2-7, with 7 positions matching TRBD1. Germline V CDR1 and CDR2: SGHRS, YFSETQ. Unmatched junction bases numbered 12, after V lost 4 bases and J lost 2 bases. The CDR3 covers 16 residues. CDR3 in amino acids: CASSGAQGKGPYEQYF. CDR3 nucleotides: TGCGCCAGCAGCGGAGCACAGGGGAAGGGGCCCTACGAGCAGTACTTC.

The chain couples TRBV15 to TRBJ1-1; TRBD1 matches at 7 bases. V was clipped by 4 bases and J by 4 bases; unmatched bases: 9. The CDR3 length is 15 residues. In germline, CDR1 is LNHNV, CDR2 YYDKDF (reference sequence). CDR3 bases: TGTGCCACCAGCAAGGACAGGACCGCAGGCACTGAAGCTTTCTTT. As protein: CATSKDRTAGTEAFF.

The chain uses TRBV10-3 and TRBJ1-2, with D possibly matching TRBD1 (6 bases). The CDR3 runs to 14 residues. V was cut by 5 bases and J by 4 bases, with 14 bases left in between. From germline, CDR1 is ENHRY and CDR2 SYGVKD. CDR3 nucleotide sequence: TGTGCCATCAGTCGGAACAGGGTCTCCTATGGCTACACCTTC. This encodes CAISRNRVSYGYTF.

A single count supports this clone. The rearrangement uses TRBV13 and TRBJ2-7; the match to TRBD2 covers 7 bases. The junction had 10 bases not matched to a gene; V was cut back by 5 bases and J by 0 bases. This CDR3 is 16 amino acids long. Germline CDR1 and CDR2: PRHDT and FYEKMQ (reference sequence). CDR3 loop: CASSAAGPRSSYEQYF. For the CDR3, the DNA is TGTGCCAGCAGCGCAGCGGGACCCAGGAGCTCCTACGAGCAGTACTTC. Looking up the rest from reference TRBV13 and TRBJ2-7 gives the full variable domain: AAGVIQSPRHLIKEKRETATLKCYPIPRHDTVYWYQQGPGQDPQFLISFYEKMQSDKGSIPDRFSAQQFSDYHSELNMSSLELGDSALYFCASSAAGPRSSYEQYFGPGTRLTVT.

The chain joins TRBV4-3 to TRBJ1-2; 9 bases align to TRBD1. CDR1 and CDR2 from the germline V gene are LGHNA and YSLEER. The CDR3 has 13 amino acids. With 5 bases clipped from V and 4 bases from J, the junction kept 2 bases outside the gene matches. The CDR3 DNA sequence: TGCGCCAGCAGCTCGACAGGGGGCTATGGCTACACCTTC. This sequence encodes CASSSTGGYGYTF.

The chain joins TRBV27 to TRBJ2-3; TRBD2 is a possible D gene (6 bases). The V end was cut by 0 bases, the J end by 8 bases, with 9 bases between. This CDR3 contains 13 residues. Germline V gene sequence: CDR1 MNHEY, CDR2 SMNVEV (reference sequence). The CDR3 nucleotides are TGTGCCAGCAGTTTATCGAACGGGGGTACGCAGTATTTT. Its translation: CASSLSNGGTQYF.

The rearrangement links TRBV9 to TRBJ2-5; unclear D gene. The CDR3 has 12 amino acids. The germline CDR1 and CDR2 sequences are SGDLS and YYNGEE. Trimming left V 3 bases short and J 0 bases short, with 3 bases between. This CDR3 reads CASSGYQETQYF. The CDR3 bases are TGTGCCAGCAGCGGGTACCAAGAGACCCAGTACTTC. The full variable domain, in which reference TRBV9 and TRBJ2-5 provide the parts outside the CDR3, is DSGVTQTPKHLITATGQRVTLRCSPRSGDLSVYWYQQSLDQGLQFLIQYYNGEERAKGNILERFSAQQFPDLHSELNLSSLELGDSALYFCASSGYQETQYFGPGTRLLVL.

The chain employs TRBV28 and TRBJ2-7; 7 bases agree with TRBD1. Germline-derived CDR1 and CDR2 are MDHEN and SYDVKM. This CDR3 spans 14 amino acids. Trimming removed 5 bases from V and 2 bases from J; junction bases left unmatched: 6. DNA for the CDR3: TGTGCCAGCAGTCCTAAAGGACAGGCCTACGAGCAGTACTTC. Protein sequence: CASSPKGQAYEQYF.

The genes are TRBV18 and TRBJ1-1, with 7 bases lining up with TRBD1. The CDR3 consists of 12 residues. CDR1 is KGHSH and CDR2 is LQKENI in the germline V gene. V was clipped by 5 bases and J by 4 bases; unmatched bases: 1. The CDR3 loop reads CASSAGGTEAFF. Written as DNA, the CDR3 is TGTGCCAGCTCAGCAGGGGGCACTGAAGCTTTCTTT.

The CDR3 protein is CASSSSPGRGYGYTF. The CDR3 nucleotides are TGTGCCAGCAGCTCGTCCCCGGGCAGGGGCTATGGCTACACCTTC. This sequence joins TRBV7-6 and TRBJ1-2; weak D call: TRBD1 (6 bases). The germline V and J ends were trimmed by 4 bases and 4 bases, with 16 bases remaining between them. The CDR3 totals 15 residues. Germline loops: CDR1 SGHVS, CDR2 FNYEAQ.

The V call is TRBV27, the J call TRBJ2-2; D is perhaps TRBD2 (5 bases). The CDR3 spans 13 residues. Germline-derived CDR1 and CDR2 are MNHEY and SMNVEV (reference sequence). V was pared by 8 bases and J by 8 bases, with 15 bases between. CDR3 nucleotides: TGTGCCAGCTCCCCGGGAATTGGTGGGGAGCTGTTTTTT. Amino acids: CASSPGIGGELFF.

The chain is built from TRBV7-9 and TRBJ1-4, with TRBD1 matching over 9 bases. CDR3 length: 14 amino acids. Trimming at V came to 5 bases and at J to 8 bases, leaving 6 bases not matched to a gene. In germline, CDR1 is SEHNR, CDR2 FQNEAQ (reference sequence). CDR3 nucleotides: TGTGCCAGCAGCCCCCGGGACAGGGTCGAAAAACTGTTTTTT. Its translation: CASSPRDRVEKLFF.

This clone was picked up a small number of times. The chain links TRBV6-4 to TRBJ2-3; 7 bases are a match to TRBD2. The CDR3 runs 14 residues. Looked up from germline, CDR1 is MRHNA and CDR2 is SNTAGT. Trimming cost V 10 bases and J 2 bases; bases outside gene matches: 9. CDR3 sequence reads: CATSPAGDTDTQYF. CDR3 nucleotide sequence: TGTGCCACCTCCCCCGCGGGGGACACAGATACGCAGTATTTT.

This chain uses TRBV27 with TRBJ1-2, with D tentatively TRBD1 (6 bases). Germline V gene data show CDR1 as MNHEY and CDR2 as SMNVEV (reference sequence). This CDR3 comprises 13 residues. The V and J ends lost 2 bases and 8 bases respectively, with 12 bases between them. As DNA, the CDR3 is TGTGCCAGCAGTTTAACAGGGCTCGGCGGCTACACCTTC. Protein: CASSLTGLGGYTF.

The V gene is TRBV19, the J gene TRBJ2-3; tentatively, D is TRBD2 (5 bases). This CDR3 comprises 15 residues. Germline V CDR1 and CDR2: LNHDA, SQIVND (reference sequence). Trimming stripped 5 bases from V and 6 bases from J, with 18 bases between. In DNA form, the CDR3 reads TGTGCCAGTAGTGGTATAGGGCAGAGAGGGGATACGCAGTATTTT. Translating it yields CASSGIGQRGDTQYF.

The chain uses TRBV6-6 and TRBJ1-2; no clear D. CDR3 size: 10 residues. Germline CDR1 MNHNY, CDR2 SVGAGI (reference sequence). Trimming stripped 6 bases from V and 5 bases from J, with 4 bases between. Here the CDR3 DNA reads TGTGCCAGCAGGGGGTATGGCTACACCTTC. Translation: CASRGYGYTF.

V is TRBV7-6 and J is TRBJ1-5; D gene unclear. Germline CDR1 and CDR2: SGHVS and FNYEAQ. The CDR3 covers 16 residues. V was clipped by 2 bases and J by 2 bases, with 13 bases between them. This CDR3 reads CASSLTGKGGNQPQHF. The CDR3 nucleotides read TGTGCCAGCAGCTTAACGGGGAAGGGAGGCAATCAGCCCCAGCATTTT.

The chain employs TRBV25-1 and TRBJ1-2, with D unresolved. Trimming left V 2 bases short and J 0 bases short, with 10 bases between. The CDR3 totals 15 residues. Looked up from germline, CDR1 is MGHDK and CDR2 is SYGVNS. CDR3 in DNA: TGTGCCAGCAGTGAACATGAAGGGCCTAACTATGGCTACACCTTC. Its translation: CASSEHEGPNYGYTF.

This chain links TRBV7-9 with TRBJ2-1; the match to TRBD2 covers 11 bases. Germline values: CDR1 SEHNR, CDR2 FQNEAQ (reference sequence). This CDR3 contains 13 residues. Unmatched junction bases numbered 0, after V lost 3 bases and J lost 8 bases. CDR3 in amino acids: CASSLTSGDEQFF. The CDR3 DNA follows: TGTGCCAGCAGCTTGACTAGCGGGGATGAGCAGTTCTTC.

This clone occurred a few times. The chain uses TRBV11-3 and TRBJ2-1, with D tentatively TRBD2 (6 bases). The CDR3 has 14 residues. Trimming removed 4 bases at V and 9 bases at J, with 16 bases between. The V gene's germline CDR1 is SGHNT and CDR2 YENEEA. Here the CDR3 DNA reads TGTGCCAGCAGCTGGCGGGGTGCTTCGGGTGAGCAGTTCTTC. Translation gives CASSWRGASGEQFF.

This chain uses TRBV4-3 with TRBJ2-7; 7 bases fit TRBD1. Looked up from germline, CDR1 is LGHNA and CDR2 is YSLEER. The CDR3 covers 15 residues. The J segment lost 2 bases and the V segment lost 4 bases, leaving 8 bases of the junction unmatched. CDR3 residues: CASSPLRTGAYEQYF. The CDR3 nucleotides are TGCGCCAGCAGCCCCCTCCGGACAGGAGCCTACGAGCAGTACTTC.

This chain uses TRBV29-1 with TRBJ2-2; D gene ambiguous. CDR1 SQVTM and CDR2 ANQGSEA come from the germline V gene. V was pared by 3 bases and J by 6 bases, with 14 bases between. The CDR3 loop spans 14 amino acids. CDR3 DNA: TGCAGCGTTGAGCAACCCCTAGGTGCCGGGGAGCTGTTTTTT. Translating it yields CSVEQPLGAGELFF.

The V gene is TRBV4-1, the J gene TRBJ1-6; D may be TRBD1 (5 bases). Germline V gene lookup returns CDR1 MGHRA and CDR2 YSYEKL. Trimming stripped 4 bases from V and 6 bases from J, with 13 bases between. This CDR3 is built from 15 residues. For the CDR3, the DNA is TGCGCCAGCAGCCCCCGGGACGGATTTAATTCACCCCTCCACTTT. It codes for CASSPRDGFNSPLHF.

This chain uses TRBV27 with TRBJ2-5; tentatively, D is TRBD2 (6 bases). The CDR3 has 15 residues. The germline V and J ends were trimmed by 5 bases and 5 bases, with 18 bases remaining between them. The germline V gene has CDR1 MNHEY and CDR2 SMNVEV (reference sequence). The CDR3 DNA sequence: TGTGCCAGCAGTACCAGAATTGGGGGGTGGGAGACCCAGTACTTC. It encodes CASSTRIGGWETQYF.

V gene TRBV27 combines with J gene TRBJ1-2; maybe TRBD1 (5 bases). CDR3 size: 14 residues. Germline CDR1 MNHEY, CDR2 SMNVEV (reference sequence). V gave up 6 bases and J gave up 3 bases, with 14 bases separating them. The CDR3, as DNA: TGTGCCAGCAGCTTTTATGGGGCCTACTATGGCTACACCTTC. Its protein product is CASSFYGAYYGYTF.

The chain is built from TRBV4-2 and TRBJ2-1, with TRBD1 identical over 7 bases. The germline CDR1 and CDR2 sequences are LGHNA and YNFKEQ. After removal of 2 bases from V and 2 bases from J, the junction contained 6 bases not matched to a gene. This CDR3 spans 16 amino acids. The CDR3 nucleotides read TGTGCCAGCAGCCAAAACCACAGGGGCACCTACAATGAGCAGTTCTTC. Amino acids: CASSQNHRGTYNEQFF.

V gene TRBV14 combines with J gene TRBJ2-7; tentatively, D is TRBD1 (6 bases). V was pared by 0 bases and J by 0 bases, with 12 bases between. The CDR3 consists of 16 residues. Germline V CDR1 and CDR2: SGHDN, FVKESK. CDR3 sequence reads: CASSQDQQGLSYEQYF. DNA for the CDR3: TGTGCCAGCAGCCAAGATCAGCAGGGGCTCTCCTACGAGCAGTACTTC. Combining the CDR3 with reference TRBV14 and TRBJ2-7 gives the whole variable domain EAGVTQFPSHSVIEKGQTVTLRCDPISGHDNLYWYRRVMGKEIKFLLHFVKESKQDESGMPNNRFLAERTGGTYSTLKVQPAELEDSGVYFCASSQDQQGLSYEQYFGPGTRLTVT.